These T cell receptor beta chains were read from a single sample in a study of CD8+ T cells in alopecia areata. Only in-frame clones appear in the TCRdb table, and some are missing; sequencing was by immunoSEQ multiplex PCR. This sample yields roughly 120,000 clones, of which roughly 50% are seen a single time; 10% to 15% belongs to the top ten. The sample here was CD8+ T cells sorted from blood, taken at week 24, from a patient treated with tofacitinib. These receptors were obtained from a human donor with alopecia areata. CDR3s include the opening cysteine and the closing phenylalanine or tryptophan. The D gene is left open where the match is weak. Clone size is not always given. Where it is, it says once, few, many or a class for expanded clones.

j_call: TRBJ1-4; v_call: TRBV4-2; d_call: TRBD1; clone_size: NA; cdr3_nt: TGTGCCAGCAGCCTTCTAATAGGGACAGGGGACGAAAAACTGTTTTTT; cdr3_aa: CASSLLIGTGDEKLFF
j_call: TRBJ2-7; v_call: TRBV4-2; d_call: TRBD2; clone_size: NA; cdr3_nt: TGTGCCAGCAGCCAAGGCGCGGGACTAGCTTACGAGCAGTACTTC; cdr3_aa: CASSQGAGLAYEQYF
j_call: TRBJ1-2; v_call: TRBV6-5; d_call: TRBD1; clone_size: NA; cdr3_nt: TGTGCCAGCAGTTACGAGACAGGGGACCCTGGCTACACCTTC; cdr3_aa: CASSYETGDPGYTF
j_call: TRBJ1-2; v_call: TRBV5-6; d_call: NA; clone_size: few; cdr3_nt: TGTGCCAGCAGCTTGTATCCAGGTCTGCTCGGCTACACCTTC; cdr3_aa: CASSLYPGLLGYTF
j_call: TRBJ1-1; v_call: TRBV6-5; d_call: NA; clone_size: NA; cdr3_nt: TGTGCCAGCAGTTACTCTGCGGGGCCGGATCTCACTGAAGCTTTCTTT; cdr3_aa: CASSYSAGPDLTEAFF
j_call: TRBJ1-2; v_call: TRBV27; d_call: NA; clone_size: NA; cdr3_nt: TGTGCCAGCAGTTTTGGCGGGGCTAACTATGGCTACACCTTC; cdr3_aa: CASSFGGANYGYTF
j_call: TRBJ2-1; v_call: TRBV10-2; d_call: TRBD2; clone_size: NA; cdr3_nt: TGCGCCATCACTACTCCGGGACTAGCGGGGGGGAAAAGCTCCTACAATGAGCAGTTCTTC; cdr3_aa: CAITTPGLAGGKSSYNEQFF
j_call: TRBJ2-7; v_call: TRBV29-1; d_call: TRBD2; clone_size: NA; cdr3_nt: TGCAGCGTGGTTAGCGGGGGGACGTTGTCCTACGAGCAGTACTTC; cdr3_aa: CSVVSGGTLSYEQYF
j_call: TRBJ1-2; v_call: TRBV5-4; d_call: NA; clone_size: NA; cdr3_nt: TGTGCCAGCAGCATGGACAGCTATGGCTACACCTTC; cdr3_aa: CASSMDSYGYTF
j_call: TRBJ2-7; v_call: TRBV15; d_call: NA; clone_size: NA; cdr3_nt: TGTGCCACCAGCAGTTTTCGGGGCTACGAGCAGTACTTC; cdr3_aa: CATSSFRGYEQYF
j_call: TRBJ2-5; v_call: TRBV10-3; d_call: TRBD2; clone_size: NA; cdr3_nt: TGTGCCATCAGTGAGTCGCAGCGGGGGGCGAAAGAGACCCAGTACTTC; cdr3_aa: CAISESQRGAKETQYF
j_call: TRBJ2-5; v_call: TRBV4-1; d_call: NA; clone_size: many; cdr3_nt: TGCGCCAGCAGCCAAGTGGGGGAAGCCGAGACCCAGTACTTC; cdr3_aa: CASSQVGEAETQYF
j_call: TRBJ1-1; v_call: TRBV2; d_call: NA; clone_size: NA; cdr3_nt: TGTGCCAGCAAGCGGCAGGGGTACACTGAAGCTTTCTTT; cdr3_aa: CASKRQGYTEAFF
j_call: TRBJ2-7; v_call: TRBV2; d_call: TRBD1; clone_size: few; cdr3_nt: TGTGCCAGCAGGAACAGGGGGACCTACGAGCAGTACTTC; cdr3_aa: CASRNRGTYEQYF
j_call: TRBJ1-2; v_call: TRBV10-3; d_call: NA; clone_size: NA; cdr3_nt: TGTGCCATCAGTGAGTCAAGATTCGGCTACACCTTC; cdr3_aa: CAISESRFGYTF
j_call: TRBJ1-1; v_call: TRBV5-6; d_call: TRBD1; clone_size: NA; cdr3_nt: TGTGCCAGCAGCTTGACAGGGGTCACTGAAGCTTTCTTT; cdr3_aa: CASSLTGVTEAFF
j_call: TRBJ1-2; v_call: TRBV6-5; d_call: NA; clone_size: NA; cdr3_nt: TGTGCCAGCAGTTCCCTCTCGGAGGGACCTAACTATGGCTACACCTTC; cdr3_aa: CASSSLSEGPNYGYTF
j_call: TRBJ2-2; v_call: TRBV6-5; d_call: TRBD1; clone_size: once; cdr3_nt: TGTGCCAGCATTCCGGGACAGGGGTTCACCGGGGAGCTGTTTTTT; cdr3_aa: CASIPGQGFTGELFF
j_call: TRBJ1-1; v_call: TRBV4-3; d_call: NA; clone_size: few; cdr3_nt: TGCGCCAGCAGCCAAGAAGGGGTTACTGAAGCTTTCTTT; cdr3_aa: CASSQEGVTEAFF
j_call: TRBJ2-5; v_call: TRBV13; d_call: NA; clone_size: few; cdr3_nt: TGTGCCAGCAGCCAGCTAGGGGGGGGCCGGGAGACCCAGTACTTC; cdr3_aa: CASSQLGGGRETQYF
j_call: TRBJ1-5; v_call: TRBV19; d_call: NA; clone_size: few; cdr3_nt: TGTGCCAGTAGTATAGCCCTGTGGGGGGCTGGGGATCAGCCCCAGCATTTT; cdr3_aa: CASSIALWGAGDQPQHF
j_call: TRBJ1-1; v_call: TRBV12-5; d_call: NA; clone_size: NA; cdr3_nt: TGTGCTAGTGGCCGCAGGGTGACTGAAGCTTTCTTT; cdr3_aa: CASGRRVTEAFF
j_call: TRBJ1-1; v_call: TRBV4-2; d_call: NA; clone_size: once; cdr3_nt: TGTGCCAGCAGCCAAGTAGGCAGGAACACTGAAGCTTTCTTT; cdr3_aa: CASSQVGRNTEAFF
j_call: TRBJ1-2; v_call: TRBV7-9; d_call: TRBD1; clone_size: few; cdr3_nt: TGTGCCAGCAGCTTTGGGGACAGCCTGCCCGATGGCTACACCTTC; cdr3_aa: CASSFGDSLPDGYTF
j_call: TRBJ2-7; v_call: TRBV6-6; d_call: TRBD1; clone_size: NA; cdr3_nt: TGTGCCAGCAGTCGATCCCCGGACAGGGGCTACGAGCAGTACTTC; cdr3_aa: CASSRSPDRGYEQYF
j_call: TRBJ2-1; v_call: TRBV4-1; d_call: TRBD2; clone_size: few; cdr3_nt: TGCGCCAGCAGCCAAGAATCGGCGGGGGGGCTTAATGAGCAGTTCTTC; cdr3_aa: CASSQESAGGLNEQFF